This TCR beta chain was recorded in a study of T cells in Graves' hyperthyroidism and ophthalmopathy. RNA transcripts yielded amplified TCR beta CDR3 regions. During a first-round RT-PCR of the TCR CDR3, the HTBI primer set was used. TCRdb re-derived calls from the multiplex PCR reads in MiXCR, one entry per CDR3 protein. This table holds 300,000 to 450,000 distinct CDR3 sequences, approximately 18% found once. Every diagnosis used clinical symptoms, serum thyroxine and TRAb, thyroid ultrasound and orbital computed tomography. This clonotype was seen a few times. This receptor was obtained from a woman in her twenties or thirties with Graves' hyperthyroidism that later progressed to Graves' ophthalmopathy. Specimen: blood.

This CDR3 reads CASTLERRRKRNTEAFF. CDR3 DNA sequence: TGTGCCAGCACCCTCGAAAGGCGGAGGAAGAGGAACACTGAAGCTTTCTTT. The V call is TRBV7-8, the J call TRBJ1-1; no clear D gene. CDR1 is SGHVS, CDR2 FQNEAQ, per germline. The CDR3 runs 17 residues. V was trimmed by 7 bases and J by 1 base, leaving 22 bases between them.